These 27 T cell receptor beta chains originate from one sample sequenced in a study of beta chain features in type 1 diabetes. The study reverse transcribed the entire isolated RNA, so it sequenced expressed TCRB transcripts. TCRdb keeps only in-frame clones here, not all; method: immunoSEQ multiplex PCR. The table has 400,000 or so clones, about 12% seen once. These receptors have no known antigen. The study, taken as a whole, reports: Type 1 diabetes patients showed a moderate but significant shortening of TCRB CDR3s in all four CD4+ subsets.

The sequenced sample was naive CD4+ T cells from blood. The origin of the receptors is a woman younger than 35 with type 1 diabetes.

This CDR3 is CASSLVGGNQPQHF. The CDR3 region has the DNA TGCGCCAGCAGCTTGGTAGGGGGCAATCAGCCCCAGCATTTT. The chain couples TRBV5-1 to TRBJ1-5; perhaps TRBD1 as D (5 bases). Trimming stripped 0 bases from V and 2 bases from J, with 6 bases between. Looked up from germline, CDR1 is SGHRS and CDR2 is YFSETQ. This CDR3 is 14 amino acids long.

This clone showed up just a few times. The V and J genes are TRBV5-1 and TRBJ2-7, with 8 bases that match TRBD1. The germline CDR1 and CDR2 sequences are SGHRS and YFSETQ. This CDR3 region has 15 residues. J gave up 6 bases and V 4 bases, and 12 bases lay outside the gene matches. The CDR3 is CASSQEGTGGLEQYF. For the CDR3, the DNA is TGCGCCAGCAGCCAAGAAGGGACAGGAGGGCTCGAGCAGTACTTC.

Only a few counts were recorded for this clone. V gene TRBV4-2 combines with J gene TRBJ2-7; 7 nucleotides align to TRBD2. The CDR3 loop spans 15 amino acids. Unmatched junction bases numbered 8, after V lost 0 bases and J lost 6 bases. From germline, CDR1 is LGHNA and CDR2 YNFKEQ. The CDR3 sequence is CASSQDGGGSGEQYF. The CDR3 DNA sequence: TGTGCCAGCAGCCAAGATGGGGGGGGGAGTGGCGAGCAGTACTTC.

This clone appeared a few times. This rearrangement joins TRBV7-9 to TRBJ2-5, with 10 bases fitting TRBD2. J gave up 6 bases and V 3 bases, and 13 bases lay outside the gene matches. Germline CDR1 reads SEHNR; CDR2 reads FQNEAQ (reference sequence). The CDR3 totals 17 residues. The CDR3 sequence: CASSFLLSLAGDKTQYF. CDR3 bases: TGTGCCAGCAGCTTTCTACTATCCCTAGCGGGAGACAAGACCCAGTACTTC.

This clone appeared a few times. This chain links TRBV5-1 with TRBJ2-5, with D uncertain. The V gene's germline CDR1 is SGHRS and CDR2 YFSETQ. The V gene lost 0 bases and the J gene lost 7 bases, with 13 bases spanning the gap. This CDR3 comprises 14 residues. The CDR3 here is CASSLGDSLGTQYF. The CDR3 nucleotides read TGCGCCAGCAGCTTGGGAGACTCCCTGGGGACCCAGTACTTC.

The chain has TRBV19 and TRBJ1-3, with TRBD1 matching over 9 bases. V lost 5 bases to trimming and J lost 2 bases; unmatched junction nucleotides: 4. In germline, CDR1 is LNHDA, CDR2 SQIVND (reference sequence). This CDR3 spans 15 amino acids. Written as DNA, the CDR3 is TGTGCCAGTAGTGGACAGGGGAAAACTGGAAACACCATATATTTT. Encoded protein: CASSGQGKTGNTIYF.

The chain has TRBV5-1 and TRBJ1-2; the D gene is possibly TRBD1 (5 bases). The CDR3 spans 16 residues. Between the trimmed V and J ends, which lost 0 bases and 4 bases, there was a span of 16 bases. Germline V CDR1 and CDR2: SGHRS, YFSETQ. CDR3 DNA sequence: TGCGCCAGCAGCTTGGGACCCCCACAGGCCTCCTATGGCTACACCTTC. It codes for CASSLGPPQASYGYTF.

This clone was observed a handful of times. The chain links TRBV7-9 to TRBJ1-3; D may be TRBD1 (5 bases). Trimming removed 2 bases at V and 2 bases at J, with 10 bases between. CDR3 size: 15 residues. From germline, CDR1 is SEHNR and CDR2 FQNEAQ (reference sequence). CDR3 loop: CASSLFGGTGNTIYF. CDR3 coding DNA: TGTGCCAGCAGCTTATTCGGGGGGACTGGAAACACCATATATTTT.

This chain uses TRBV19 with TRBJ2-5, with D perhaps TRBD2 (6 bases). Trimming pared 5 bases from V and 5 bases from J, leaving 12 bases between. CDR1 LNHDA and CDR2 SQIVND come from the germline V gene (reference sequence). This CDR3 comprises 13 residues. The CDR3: CASSRAEGETQYF. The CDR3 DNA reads TGTGCCAGTAGTCGGGCGGAGGGGGAGACCCAGTACTTC.

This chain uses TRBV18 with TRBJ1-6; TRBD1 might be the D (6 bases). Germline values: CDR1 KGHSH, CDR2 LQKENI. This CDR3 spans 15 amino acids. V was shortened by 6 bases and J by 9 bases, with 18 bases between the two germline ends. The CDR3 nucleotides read TGTGCCAGCTCCGCGGGGGCGCAGGGTAGTTCACCCCTCCACTTT. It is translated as CASSAGAQGSSPLHF.

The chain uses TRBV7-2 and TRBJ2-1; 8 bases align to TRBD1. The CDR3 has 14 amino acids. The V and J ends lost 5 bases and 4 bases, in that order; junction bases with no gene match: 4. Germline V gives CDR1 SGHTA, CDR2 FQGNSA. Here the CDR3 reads CASSPGQGYNEQFF. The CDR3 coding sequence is TGTGCCAGCAGCCCTGGACAGGGTTACAATGAGCAGTTCTTC.

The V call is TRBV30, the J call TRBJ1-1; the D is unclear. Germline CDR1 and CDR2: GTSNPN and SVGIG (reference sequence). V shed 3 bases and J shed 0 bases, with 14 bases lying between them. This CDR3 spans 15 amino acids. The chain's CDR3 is CAWSPFGSLNTEAFF. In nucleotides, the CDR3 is TGTGCCTGGAGCCCCTTCGGGTCGTTGAACACTGAAGCTTTCTTT.

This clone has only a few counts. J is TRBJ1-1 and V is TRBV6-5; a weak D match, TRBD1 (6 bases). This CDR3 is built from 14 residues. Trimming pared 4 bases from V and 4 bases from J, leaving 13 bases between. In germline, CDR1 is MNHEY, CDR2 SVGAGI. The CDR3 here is CASSLGAWGTEAFF. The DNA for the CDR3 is TGTGCCAGCAGTTTGGGGGCTTGGGGCACTGAAGCTTTCTTT.

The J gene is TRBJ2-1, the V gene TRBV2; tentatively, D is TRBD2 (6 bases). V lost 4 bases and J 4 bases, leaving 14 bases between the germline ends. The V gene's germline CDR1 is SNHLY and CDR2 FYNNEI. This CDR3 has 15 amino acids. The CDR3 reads CASSVEGSPYNEQFF. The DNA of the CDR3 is TGTGCCAGCAGTGTGGAGGGAAGTCCATACAATGAGCAGTTCTTC.

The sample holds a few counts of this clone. The DNA for the CDR3 is TGTGCCAGCAGCCCGTTCTCGTGGCGGGAGCGTGAGCAGTACTTC. Translated, it gives CASSPFSWREREQYF. The chain uses TRBV28 and TRBJ2-7; 7 bases fit TRBD2. CDR1 and CDR2 from the germline V gene are MDHEN and SYDVKM. After removal of 6 bases from V and 7 bases from J, the junction contained 15 bases not matched to a gene. The CDR3 length is 15 residues.

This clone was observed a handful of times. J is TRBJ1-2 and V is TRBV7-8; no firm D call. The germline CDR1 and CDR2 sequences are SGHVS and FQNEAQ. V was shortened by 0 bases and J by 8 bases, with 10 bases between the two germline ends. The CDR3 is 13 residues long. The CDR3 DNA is TGTGCCAGCAGCTTAGCCCCGGTCGCCGGCTACACCTTC. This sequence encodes CASSLAPVAGYTF.

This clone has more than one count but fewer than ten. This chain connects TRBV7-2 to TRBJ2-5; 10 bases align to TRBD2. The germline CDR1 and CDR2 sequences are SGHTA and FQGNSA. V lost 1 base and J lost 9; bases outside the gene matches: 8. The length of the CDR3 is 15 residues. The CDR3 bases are TGTGCCAGCAGCTTAGAACCTAGCGGGGGCGCGGCCCAGTACTTC. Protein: CASSLEPSGGAAQYF. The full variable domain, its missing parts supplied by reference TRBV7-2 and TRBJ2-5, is GAGVSQSPSNKVTEKGKDVELRCDPISGHTALYWYRQSLGQGLEFLIYFQGNSAPDKSGLPSDRFSAERTGGSVSTLTIQRTQQEDSAVYLCASSLEPSGGAAQYFGPGTRLLVL.

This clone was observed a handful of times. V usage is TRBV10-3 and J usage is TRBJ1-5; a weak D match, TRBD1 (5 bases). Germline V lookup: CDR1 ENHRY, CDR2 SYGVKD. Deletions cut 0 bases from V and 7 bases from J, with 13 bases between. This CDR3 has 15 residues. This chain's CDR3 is CAISESGGDGQPQHF. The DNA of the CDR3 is TGTGCCATCAGTGAGTCCGGAGGGGACGGGCAGCCCCAGCATTTT.

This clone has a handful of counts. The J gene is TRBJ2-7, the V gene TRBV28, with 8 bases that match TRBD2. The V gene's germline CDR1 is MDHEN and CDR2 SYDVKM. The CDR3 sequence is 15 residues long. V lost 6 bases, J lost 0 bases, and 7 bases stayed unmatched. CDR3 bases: TGTGCCAGCAGACGGGGCGGGGGGCTCTCCTACGAGCAGTACTTC. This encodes CASRRGGGLSYEQYF. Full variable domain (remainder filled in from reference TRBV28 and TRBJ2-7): DVKVTQSSRYLVKRTGEKVFLECVQDMDHENMFWYRQDPGLGLRLIYFSYDVKMKEKGDIPEGYSVSREKKERFSLILESASTNQTSMYLCASRRGGGLSYEQYFGPGTRLTVT.

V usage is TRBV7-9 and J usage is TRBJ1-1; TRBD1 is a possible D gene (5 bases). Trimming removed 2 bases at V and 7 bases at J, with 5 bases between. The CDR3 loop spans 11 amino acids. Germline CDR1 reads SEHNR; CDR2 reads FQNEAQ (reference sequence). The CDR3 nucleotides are TGTGCCAGCAGCTTACAGGGTGAAGCTTTCTTT. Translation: CASSLQGEAFF.

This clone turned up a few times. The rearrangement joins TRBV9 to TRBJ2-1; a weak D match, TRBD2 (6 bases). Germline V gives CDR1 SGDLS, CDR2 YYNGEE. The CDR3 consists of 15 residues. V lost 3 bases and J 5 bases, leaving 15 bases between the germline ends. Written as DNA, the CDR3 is TGTGCCAGCAGCGCGCGGGAAATGAGAAACAATGAGCAGTTCTTC. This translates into CASSAREMRNNEQFF.

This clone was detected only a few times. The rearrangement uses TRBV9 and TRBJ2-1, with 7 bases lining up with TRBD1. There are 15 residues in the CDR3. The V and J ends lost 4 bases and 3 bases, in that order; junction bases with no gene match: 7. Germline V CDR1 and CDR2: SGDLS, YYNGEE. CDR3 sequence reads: CASSTRQGRYNEQFF. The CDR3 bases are TGTGCCAGCAGCACCCGACAGGGACGCTACAATGAGCAGTTCTTC. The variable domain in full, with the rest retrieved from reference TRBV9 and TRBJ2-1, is DSGVTQTPKHLITATGQRVTLRCSPRSGDLSVYWYQQSLDQGLQFLIQYYNGEERAKGNILERFSAQQFPDLHSELNLSSLELGDSALYFCASSTRQGRYNEQFFGPGTRLTVL.

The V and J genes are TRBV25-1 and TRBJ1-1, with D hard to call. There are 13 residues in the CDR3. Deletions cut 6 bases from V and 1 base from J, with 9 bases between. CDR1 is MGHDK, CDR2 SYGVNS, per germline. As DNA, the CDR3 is TGTGCCAGCAGGGCGGTTCAGAACACTGAAGCTTTCTTT. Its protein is CASRAVQNTEAFF.

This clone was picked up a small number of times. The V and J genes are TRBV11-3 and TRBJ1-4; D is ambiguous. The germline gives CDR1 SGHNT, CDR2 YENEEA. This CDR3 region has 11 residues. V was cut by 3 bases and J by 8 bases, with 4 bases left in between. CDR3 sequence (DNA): TGTGCCAGCAGCTTGAGCGAAAAACTGTTTTTT. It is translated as CASSLSEKLFF. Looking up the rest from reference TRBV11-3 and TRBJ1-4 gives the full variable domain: EAGVVQSPRYKIIEKKQPVAFWCNPISGHNTLYWYLQNLGQGPELLIRYENEEAVDDSQLPKDRFSAERLKGVDSTLKIQPAELGDSAVYLCASSLSEKLFFGSGTQLSVL.

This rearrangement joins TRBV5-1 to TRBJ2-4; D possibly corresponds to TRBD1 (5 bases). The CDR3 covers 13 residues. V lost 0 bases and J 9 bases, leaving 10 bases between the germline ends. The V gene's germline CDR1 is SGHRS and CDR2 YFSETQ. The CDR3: CASSLDRGTIQYF. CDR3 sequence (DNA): TGCGCCAGCAGCTTGGATAGGGGCACCATTCAGTACTTC.

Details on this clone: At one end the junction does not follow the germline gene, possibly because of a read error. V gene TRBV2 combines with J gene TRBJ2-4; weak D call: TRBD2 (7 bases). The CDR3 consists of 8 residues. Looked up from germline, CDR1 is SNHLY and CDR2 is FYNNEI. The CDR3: CASRGAVF. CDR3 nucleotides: TGTGCCAGCCGGGGGGCGGTGTTC.

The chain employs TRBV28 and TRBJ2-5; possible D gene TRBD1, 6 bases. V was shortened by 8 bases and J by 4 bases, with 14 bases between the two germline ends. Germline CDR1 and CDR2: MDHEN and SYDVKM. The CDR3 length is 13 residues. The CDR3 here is CASQGGVRETQYF. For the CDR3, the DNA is TGTGCCAGCCAAGGGGGAGTCCGAGAGACCCAGTACTTC.